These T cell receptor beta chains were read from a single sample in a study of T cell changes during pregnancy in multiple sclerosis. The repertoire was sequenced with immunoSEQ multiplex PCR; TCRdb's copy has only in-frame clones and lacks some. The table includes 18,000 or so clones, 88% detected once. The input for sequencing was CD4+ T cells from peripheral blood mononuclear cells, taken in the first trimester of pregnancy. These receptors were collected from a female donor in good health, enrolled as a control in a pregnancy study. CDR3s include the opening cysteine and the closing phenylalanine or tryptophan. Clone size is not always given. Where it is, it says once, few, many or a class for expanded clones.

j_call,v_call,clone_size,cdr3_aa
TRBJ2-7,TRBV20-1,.,CSAASKEQYF
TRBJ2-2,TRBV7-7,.,CASSLTSAGELFF
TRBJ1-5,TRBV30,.,CAWTGRGSQPQHF
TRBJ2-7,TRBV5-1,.,CASSWWGQEDEQYF
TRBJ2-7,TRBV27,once,CASSPPGTRETYEQYF
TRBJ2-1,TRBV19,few,CASSTGQNSYNEQFF
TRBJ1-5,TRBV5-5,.,CASSLIPADSNQPQHF
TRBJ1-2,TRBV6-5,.,CASSYSGQGIGYTF
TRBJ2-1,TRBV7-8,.,CASSRQDRGYNEQFF
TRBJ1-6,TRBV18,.,CASSLDRASYNSPLHF
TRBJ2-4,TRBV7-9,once,CASSLQGVAKNIQYF
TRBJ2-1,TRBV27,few,CASSFRGGNEQFF
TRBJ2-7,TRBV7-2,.,CASSPTSGGGEQYF
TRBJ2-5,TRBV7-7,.,CASSYGLARETQYF
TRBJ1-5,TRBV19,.,CASEDRGGQPQHF
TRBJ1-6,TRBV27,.,CASSFFPGQGASPLHF
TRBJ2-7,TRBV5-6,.,CASSLGTGIVYEQYF
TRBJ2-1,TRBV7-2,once,CASSLDGRESGEQFF
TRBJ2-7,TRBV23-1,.,CASSQGSIRSYEQYF
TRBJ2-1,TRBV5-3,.,CARSLVLAGGRYNEQFF
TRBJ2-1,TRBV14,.,CASSRLAGSYNEQFF
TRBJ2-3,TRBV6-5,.,CASRASGGTQYF
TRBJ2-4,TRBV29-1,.,CSVTILAKNIQYF
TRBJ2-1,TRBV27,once,CASSLWGRALYEQFF
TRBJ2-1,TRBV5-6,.,CASSFSNEQFF
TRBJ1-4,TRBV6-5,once,CATAHEERGEKLFF
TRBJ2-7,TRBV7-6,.,CASSLAREQYF
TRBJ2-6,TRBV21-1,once,CASSSDCSGANVLTF
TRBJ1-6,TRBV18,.,CASSPGDGPSPLHF
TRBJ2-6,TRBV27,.,CASSLSISGANVLTF
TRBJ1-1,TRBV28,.,CASSSRNRRAFF
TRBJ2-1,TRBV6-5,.,CASSYGLGNEQFF
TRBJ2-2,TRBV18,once,CASSPRLAGGRNTGELFF
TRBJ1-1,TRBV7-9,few,CASSQSTGNTEAFF
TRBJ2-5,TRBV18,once,CASFTDRGNQETQYF
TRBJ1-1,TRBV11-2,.,CASSLGPTGTNTEAFF
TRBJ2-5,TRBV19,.,CASSERLAGVGLETQYF
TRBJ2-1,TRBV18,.,CASSPRPGISYNEQFF
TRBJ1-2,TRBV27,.,CASSGPQGSYTF
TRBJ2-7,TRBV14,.,CASSKGLLYEQYF
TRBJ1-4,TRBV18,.,CASSGQGLGYEKLFF
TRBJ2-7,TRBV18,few,CASSLAGGYEQYF
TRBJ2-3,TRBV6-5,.,CASTGGPPPDTQYF
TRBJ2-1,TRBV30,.,CAWSVAGHQFF
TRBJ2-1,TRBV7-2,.,CASSPAGYNEQFF
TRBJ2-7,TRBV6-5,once,CASSYSTSYEQYF
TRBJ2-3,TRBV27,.,CASSTSAPGSTQYF
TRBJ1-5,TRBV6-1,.,CASRDTSNQPQHF
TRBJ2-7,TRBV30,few,CAWKRWDRGEQYF
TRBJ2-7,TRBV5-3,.,CARSFRDRGTYEQYF
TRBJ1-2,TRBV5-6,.,CASSSPDRGVNGYTF
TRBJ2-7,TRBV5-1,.,CASSLGSGKPYEQYF
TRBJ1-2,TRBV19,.,CASSSGTGAVYGYTF
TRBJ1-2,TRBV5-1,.,CASSPGGTNYGYTF